This T cell receptor beta chain was obtained from a study of T cells in Graves' hyperthyroidism and ophthalmopathy. TCR beta CDR3 sequences were amplified from RNA transcripts. Using the HTBI primer set, a first-round RT-PCR was run on the TCR CDR3. TCRdb used MiXCR to reprocess the multiplex PCR reads, holding one entry per CDR3 protein. The sample lists around 700,000 distinct CDR3 sequences; about 17% were seen once. Concerning this clonotype: Its antigen is undetermined.

Study conclusions and caveats: Blood also held most thyroid clonotypes expanded beyond 0.001. Classification by a 13 V-J model distinguished ophthalmopathy from stable hyperthyroidism. The model identified upcoming ophthalmopathy a median about 6.5 months ahead of onset.

V was trimmed by 2 bases and J by 0 bases, leaving 11 bases between them. Per the germline V gene, CDR1 is MNHEY and CDR2 is SVGAGI. The CDR3 spans 15 residues. The sequencing input was blood. The V gene is TRBV6-5, the J gene TRBJ2-7, with D possibly being TRBD1 (6 bases). The TCR sequence derives from a woman aged 45-65 years with Graves' hyperthyroidism that later progressed to Graves' ophthalmopathy. CDR3 protein: CASSYGQGNSYEQYF. Written as DNA, the CDR3 is TGTGCCAGCAGTTACGGGCAGGGGAACTCCTACGAGCAGTACTTC.